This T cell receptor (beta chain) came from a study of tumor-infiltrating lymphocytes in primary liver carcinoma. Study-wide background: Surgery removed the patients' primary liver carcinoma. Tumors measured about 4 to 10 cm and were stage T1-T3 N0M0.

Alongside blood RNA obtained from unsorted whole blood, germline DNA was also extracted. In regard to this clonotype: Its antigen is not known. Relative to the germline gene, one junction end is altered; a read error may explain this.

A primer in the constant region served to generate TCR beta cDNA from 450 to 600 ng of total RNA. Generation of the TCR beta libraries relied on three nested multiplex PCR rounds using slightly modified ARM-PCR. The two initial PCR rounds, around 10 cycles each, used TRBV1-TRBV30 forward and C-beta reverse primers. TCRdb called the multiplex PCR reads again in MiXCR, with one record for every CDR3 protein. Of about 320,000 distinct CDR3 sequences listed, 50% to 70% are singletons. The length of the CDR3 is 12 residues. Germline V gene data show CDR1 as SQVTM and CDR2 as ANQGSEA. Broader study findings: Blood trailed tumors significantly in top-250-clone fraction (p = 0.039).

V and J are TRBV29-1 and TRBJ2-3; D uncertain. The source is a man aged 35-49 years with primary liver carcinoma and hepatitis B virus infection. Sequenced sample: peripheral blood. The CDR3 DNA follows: TGCGGCGTTTCCCGGGTGGCAGATACGCAATATTTT. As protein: CGVSRVADTQYF.